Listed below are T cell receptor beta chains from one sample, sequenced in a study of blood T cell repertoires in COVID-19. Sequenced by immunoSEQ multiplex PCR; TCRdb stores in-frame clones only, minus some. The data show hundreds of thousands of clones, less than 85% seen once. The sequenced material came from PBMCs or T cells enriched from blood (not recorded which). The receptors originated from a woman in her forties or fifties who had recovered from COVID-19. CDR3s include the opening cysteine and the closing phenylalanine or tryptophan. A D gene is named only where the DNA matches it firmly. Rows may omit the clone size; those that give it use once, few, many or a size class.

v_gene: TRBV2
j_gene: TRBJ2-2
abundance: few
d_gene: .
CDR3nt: TGTGCCAGCAGCAACAGGGCAGCCGGGGAGCTGTTTTTT
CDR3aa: CASSNRAAGELFF

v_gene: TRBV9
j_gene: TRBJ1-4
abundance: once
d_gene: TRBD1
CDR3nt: TGTGCCAGCGGGGACAGCGAAAAACTGTTTTTT
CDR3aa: CASGDSEKLFF

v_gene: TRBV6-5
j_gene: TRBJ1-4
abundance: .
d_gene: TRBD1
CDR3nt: TGTGCCAGCAGTACCAACAGGGGGCTGATTGAAAAACTGTTTTTT
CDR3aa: CASSTNRGLIEKLFF

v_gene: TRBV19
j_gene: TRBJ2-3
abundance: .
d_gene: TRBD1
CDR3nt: TGTGCCAGTAGTATGGGACAGGGCAACGTGGATACGCAGTATTTT
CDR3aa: CASSMGQGNVDTQYF

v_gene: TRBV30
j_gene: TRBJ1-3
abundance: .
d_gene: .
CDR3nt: TGTGCCTTTCGAGGGCTGAGCTCTGGAAACACCATATATTTT
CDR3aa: CAFRGLSSGNTIYF

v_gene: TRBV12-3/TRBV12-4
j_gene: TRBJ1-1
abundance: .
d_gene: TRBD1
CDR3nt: TGTGCCAGCAGCCGGACAGGGGACACTGAAGCTTTCTTT
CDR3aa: CASSRTGDTEAFF

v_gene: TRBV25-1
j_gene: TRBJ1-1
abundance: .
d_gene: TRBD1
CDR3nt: TGTGCCAGCAGTTTGCGACAGGGCGCTGGGAGCACTGAAGCTTTCTTT
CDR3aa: CASSLRQGAGSTEAFF

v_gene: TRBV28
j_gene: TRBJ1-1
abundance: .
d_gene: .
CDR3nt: TGTGCCAGCAGTTTTGCAGGCACTGAAGCTTTCTTT
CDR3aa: CASSFAGTEAFF

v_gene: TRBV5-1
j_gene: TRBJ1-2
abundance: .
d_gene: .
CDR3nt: TGCGCCAGCAGCTTGGGAGAGGGACTAAGGGGCTACACCTTC
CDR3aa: CASSLGEGLRGYTF

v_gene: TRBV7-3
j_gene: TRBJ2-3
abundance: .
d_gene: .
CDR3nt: TGTGCCAGCAGCTTAAGCAGAACAGATACGCAGTATTTT
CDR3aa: CASSLSRTDTQYF

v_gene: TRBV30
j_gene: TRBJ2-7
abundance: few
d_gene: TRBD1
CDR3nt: TGTGCCTGGAGTGCCTGGACAGGGGCCCACGAGCAGTACTTC
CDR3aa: CAWSAWTGAHEQYF

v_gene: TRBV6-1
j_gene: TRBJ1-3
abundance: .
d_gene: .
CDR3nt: TGTGCCAGCAGTGAAGCTCGTCCGGCGGTTCCCACCTCTGGAAACACCATATATTTT
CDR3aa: CASSEARPAVPTSGNTIYF

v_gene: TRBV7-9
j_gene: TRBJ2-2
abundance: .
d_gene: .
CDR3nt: TGTGCCAGCAGCGCATACAGGGACACCGGGGAGCTGTTTTTT
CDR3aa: CASSAYRDTGELFF

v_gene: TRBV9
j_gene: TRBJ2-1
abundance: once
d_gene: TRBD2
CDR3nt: TGTGCCAGCAGCGATAGGACTAGCGGTTACAATGAGCAGTTCTTC
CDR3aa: CASSDRTSGYNEQFF

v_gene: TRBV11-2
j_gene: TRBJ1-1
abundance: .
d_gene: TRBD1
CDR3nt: TGTGCCAGCAGCTTAAGGACAGGGCGGATTGAAGCTTTCTTT
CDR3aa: CASSLRTGRIEAFF

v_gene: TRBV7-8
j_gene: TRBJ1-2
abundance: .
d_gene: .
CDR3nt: TGTGCCAGCAGCCCGACAGGTAACGGATTTGGCTACACCTTC
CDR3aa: CASSPTGNGFGYTF

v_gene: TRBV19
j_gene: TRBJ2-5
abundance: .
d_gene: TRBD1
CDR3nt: TGTGCCAGTAGTAGGGGACAGTCCGTGAGAGAGACCCAGTACTTC
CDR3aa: CASSRGQSVRETQYF

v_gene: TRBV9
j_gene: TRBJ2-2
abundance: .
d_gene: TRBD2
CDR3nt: TGTGCCAGCAGCGAGCGGGGGGGCCACACCGGGGAGCTGTTTTTT
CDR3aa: CASSERGGHTGELFF

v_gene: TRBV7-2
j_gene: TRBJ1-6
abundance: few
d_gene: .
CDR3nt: TGTGCCAGCAGCCTAGACCTTGCGGGTTCACCCCTCCACTTT
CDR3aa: CASSLDLAGSPLHF

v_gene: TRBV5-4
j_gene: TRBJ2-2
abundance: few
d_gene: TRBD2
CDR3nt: TGTGCCAGCAGCTTGGTAACTAGCGCTGCCGGGGAGCTGTTTTTT
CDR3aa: CASSLVTSAAGELFF

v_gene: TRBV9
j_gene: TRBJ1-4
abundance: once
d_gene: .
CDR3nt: TGTGCCAGCAGCGTTCGGGACTTTAATGAAAAACTGTTTTTT
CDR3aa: CASSVRDFNEKLFF

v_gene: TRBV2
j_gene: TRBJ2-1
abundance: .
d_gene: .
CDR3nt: TGTGCCAGCAGTGAATTAACAGAGCAGTTCTTC
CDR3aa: CASSELTEQFF

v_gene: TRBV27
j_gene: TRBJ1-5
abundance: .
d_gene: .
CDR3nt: TGTGCCAGCAGTTTCGGGAATCAGCCCCAGCATTTT
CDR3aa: CASSFGNQPQHF

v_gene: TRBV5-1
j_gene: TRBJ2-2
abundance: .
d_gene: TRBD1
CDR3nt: TGCGCCAGCAGGCAATCGGGGACAGCGAACACCGGGGAGCTGTTTTTT
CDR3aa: CASRQSGTANTGELFF

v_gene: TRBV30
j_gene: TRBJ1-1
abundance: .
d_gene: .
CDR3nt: TGTGCCTGGAAGGGTGGGGGGGCGCGCACTGAAGCTTTCTTT
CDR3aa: CAWKGGGARTEAFF

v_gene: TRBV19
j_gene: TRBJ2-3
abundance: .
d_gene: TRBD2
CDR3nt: TGTGCCAGTACCAGGGCAGGTGGGGGGGGTAGCGGCACAGATACGCAGTATTTT
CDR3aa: CASTRAGGGGSGTDTQYF

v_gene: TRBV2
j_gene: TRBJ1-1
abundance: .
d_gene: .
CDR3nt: TGTGCCAGCAGTGAGTCAGGGGCTCACACTGAAGCTTTCTTT
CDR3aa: CASSESGAHTEAFF

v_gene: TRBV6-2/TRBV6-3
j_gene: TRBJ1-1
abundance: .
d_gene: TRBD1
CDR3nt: TGTGCCAGCAGTTCCAGACAGGGGTCGGGCACTGAAGCTTTCTTT
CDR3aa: CASSSRQGSGTEAFF

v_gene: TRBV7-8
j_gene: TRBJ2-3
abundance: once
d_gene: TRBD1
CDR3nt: TGTGCCAGCAGCAAAACCGGGACAGGGGGCCTAGATACGCAGTATTTT
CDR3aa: CASSKTGTGGLDTQYF

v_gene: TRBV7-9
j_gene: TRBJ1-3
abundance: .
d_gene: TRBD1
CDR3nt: TGTGCCAGCAGCCCACAAACAGGGGCTGGAAACACCATATATTTT
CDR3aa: CASSPQTGAGNTIYF

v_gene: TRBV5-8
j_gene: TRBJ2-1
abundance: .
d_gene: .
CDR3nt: TGTGCCAGCAGCCCGGTAGGGGCCCAAGAGCAGTTCTTC
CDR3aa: CASSPVGAQEQFF

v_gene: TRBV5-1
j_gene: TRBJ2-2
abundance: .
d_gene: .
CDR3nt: TGCGCCAGCAGCCAGGGTTTGGGGGCTGGGACCGGGGAGCTGTTTTTT
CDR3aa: CASSQGLGAGTGELFF

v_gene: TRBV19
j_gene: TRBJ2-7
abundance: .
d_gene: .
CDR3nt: TGTGCCAGTAGTAATCTCTACGAGCAGTACTTC
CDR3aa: CASSNLYEQYF

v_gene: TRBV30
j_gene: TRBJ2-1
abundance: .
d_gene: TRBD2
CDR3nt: TGTGCCTGGAGTGGGACTAGCGGGAGGGCCCTCGGGAATGAGCAGTTCTTC
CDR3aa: CAWSGTSGRALGNEQFF

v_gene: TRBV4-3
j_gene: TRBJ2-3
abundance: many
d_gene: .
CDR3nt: TGCGCCAGCAGCCAATATCAGGAACCTAGCACAGATACGCAGTATTTT
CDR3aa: CASSQYQEPSTDTQYF

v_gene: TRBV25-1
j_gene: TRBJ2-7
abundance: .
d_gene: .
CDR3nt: TGTGCCAGCAGTCTAGTCTACGAGCAGTACTTC
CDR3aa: CASSLVYEQYF

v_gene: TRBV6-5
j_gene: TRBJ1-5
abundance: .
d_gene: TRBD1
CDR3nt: TGTGCCAGCAGTCGGGACAGGGGAAGCAATCAGCCCCAGCATTTT
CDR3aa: CASSRDRGSNQPQHF

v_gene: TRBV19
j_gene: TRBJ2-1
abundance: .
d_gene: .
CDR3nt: TGTGCCAGTAGTGTGAAGCCCGCCTCCTACAATGAGCAGTTCTTC
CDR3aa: CASSVKPASYNEQFF

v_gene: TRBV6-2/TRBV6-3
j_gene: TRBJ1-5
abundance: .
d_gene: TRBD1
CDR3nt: TGTGCCAGCAGTTTCTCAAGGACAGGTCGTCAGCCCCAGCATTTT
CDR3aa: CASSFSRTGRQPQHF

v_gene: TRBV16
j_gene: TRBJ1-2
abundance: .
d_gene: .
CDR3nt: TGTGCCAGCAGCGCGGCCTTTTTCTATGGCTACACCTTC
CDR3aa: CASSAAFFYGYTF

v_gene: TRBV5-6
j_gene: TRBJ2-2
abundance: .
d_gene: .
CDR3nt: TGTGCCAGCAGTTCCGGGACATTCCTGACCGGGGAGCTGTTTTTT
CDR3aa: CASSSGTFLTGELFF

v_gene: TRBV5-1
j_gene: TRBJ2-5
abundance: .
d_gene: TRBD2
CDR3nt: TGCGCCAGCAGCTTGGTTGGCGGGGGGTCCCAAGAGACCCAGTACTTC
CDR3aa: CASSLVGGGSQETQYF

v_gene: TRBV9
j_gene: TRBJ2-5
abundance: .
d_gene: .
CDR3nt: TGTGCCAGCAGCGCTGCGGAAGAGACCCAGTACTTC
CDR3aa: CASSAAEETQYF

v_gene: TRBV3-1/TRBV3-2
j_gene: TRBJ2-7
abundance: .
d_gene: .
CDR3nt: TGTGCCAGCAGTAGACTATCTTACGACGAGCAGTACTTC
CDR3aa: CASSRLSYDEQYF

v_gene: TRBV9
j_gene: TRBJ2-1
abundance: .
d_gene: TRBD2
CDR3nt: TGTGCCAGCAGCGGGGACTATAAGAATGAGCAGTTCTTC
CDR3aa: CASSGDYKNEQFF

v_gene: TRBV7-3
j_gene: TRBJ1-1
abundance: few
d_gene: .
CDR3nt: TGTGCCAGCAGCGGCGGGGTGGGCACTGAAGCTTTCTTT
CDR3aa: CASSGGVGTEAFF

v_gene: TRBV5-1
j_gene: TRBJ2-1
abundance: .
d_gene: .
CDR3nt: TGCGCCAGCAGCTTGGTTTGGGCGGGATCCTACAATGAGCAGTTCTTC
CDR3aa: CASSLVWAGSYNEQFF

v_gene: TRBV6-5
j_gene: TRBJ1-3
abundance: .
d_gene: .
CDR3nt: TGTGCCAGCAGTTACTTTGTCGGTGGAAACACCATATATTTT
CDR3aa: CASSYFVGGNTIYF

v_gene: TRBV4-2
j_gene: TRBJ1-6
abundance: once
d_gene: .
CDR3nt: TGTGCCAGCAGCGGACTCTATAATTCACCCCTCCACTTT
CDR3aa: CASSGLYNSPLHF

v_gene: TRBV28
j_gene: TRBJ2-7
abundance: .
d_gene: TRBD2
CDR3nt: TGTGCCAGCAGCCACAACGCCCCTCCGGGACTAGCGGGGCGCACCTACGAGCAGTACTTC
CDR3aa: CASSHNAPPGLAGRTYEQYF

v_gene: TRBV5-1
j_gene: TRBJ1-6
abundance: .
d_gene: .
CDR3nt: TGCGCCAGCAGCTTGGCAGGGGTAAATTCACCCCTCCACTTT
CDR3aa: CASSLAGVNSPLHF

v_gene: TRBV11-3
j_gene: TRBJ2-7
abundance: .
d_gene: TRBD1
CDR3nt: TGTGCCAGCAGCCCCAAGACAGGGGTCGGCTACGAGCAGTACTTC
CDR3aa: CASSPKTGVGYEQYF